The entry below gives a single T cell receptor beta chain sequence along with its context. Its antigen is unidentified. This record comes from a study of CD8 T cells in ankylosing spondylitis. The junction had 9 bases not matched to a gene; V was cut back by 5 bases and J by 5 bases. This CDR3 is 15 amino acids long. Study outcomes and limitations: Ankylosing spondylitis blood appeared to be characterized by a TCR beta motif of several highly homologous variants.

As the method for making TCR beta libraries, quantitative 5'-RACE with molecular barcodes was used. TCRdb independently ran MiXCR on the 5' RACE reads; one entry per CDR3 protein. The sample has 200,000 to 250,000 distinct CDR3 sequences, approximately 10% seen once. This chain joins TRBV12-3 or TRBV12-4 and TRBJ1-1; TRBD1 matches at 9 bases. The sample comprised blood, either unsorted or a sorted T cell fraction (not recorded which). This TCR was recovered from a male donor with ankylosing spondylitis or in good health (not recorded which). The CDR3 DNA follows: TGTGCCAGCAGTCCGATTACAGGGGGCACGACTGAAGCTTTCTTT. It translates to CASSPITGGTTEAFF.